These 32 T cell receptor beta chains were all obtained from the same sample, sequenced in a study of T-cell memory formation after mild COVID-19. From the 5' RACE reads, TCRdb called clonotypes with MiXCR, one entry per CDR3 protein. The sample has approximately 250,000 distinct CDR3 sequences, 15% to 20% seen once; the top ten hold around a fifth. Sequenced material: PBMCs or a T cell subset sorted from them (not recorded which). These receptors all come from a man between 18 and 29 years old who had mild COVID-19 (a few samples of this study predate the infection). Cell type and time point are not known.

CDR3 residues: CASSYSVSGGAYEQYF. The CDR3 DNA reads TGTGCCAGCAGTTACTCAGTGAGCGGGGGGGCGTACGAGCAGTACTTC. The rearrangement joins TRBV6-5 to TRBJ2-7, with TRBD2 matching over 10 bases. V lost 0 bases to trimming and J lost 4 bases; unmatched junction nucleotides: 6. CDR3 length: 16 residues. CDR1 and CDR2 from the germline V gene are MNHEY and SVGAGI.

This clonotype turned up a few times. This rearrangement joins TRBV29-1 to TRBJ2-2, with D possibly being TRBD1 or TRBD2 (6 bases each). Germline CDR1 and CDR2: SQVTM and ANQGSEA. Trimming cost V 4 bases and J 7 bases, with 13 bases left between them. The CDR3 consists of 13 residues. CDR3 region: CSVADRRGGELFF. In DNA form, the CDR3 reads TGCAGCGTTGCTGACAGGCGGGGCGGGGAGCTGTTTTTT.

This clonotype occurred many times. The gene calls are TRBV7-6 and TRBJ1-4; D possibly corresponds to TRBD1 (6 bases). V was pared by 2 bases and J by 3 bases, with 16 bases between. This CDR3 region has 17 residues. The germline CDR1 and CDR2 sequences are SGHVS and FNYEAQ. The CDR3 coding sequence is TGTGCCAGCAGCTTATACTCAGGACAGAACCCTAATGAAAAACTGTTTTTT. It encodes CASSLYSGQNPNEKLFF.

The sample holds many counts of this clonotype. V gene TRBV5-5 combines with J gene TRBJ2-2, with a possible D match to TRBD1 (5 bases). CDR1 and CDR2 from the germline V gene are SGHKS and YYEKEE (reference sequence). V was shortened by 4 bases and J by 1 base, with 8 bases between the two germline ends. This CDR3 contains 14 residues. CDR3 DNA sequence: TGTGCCAGCAGCATGGGGCAGAACACCGGGGAGCTGTTTTTT. Translation: CASSMGQNTGELFF.

V and J are TRBV28 and TRBJ2-7; D is perhaps TRBD1 or TRBD2 (6 bases each). V was trimmed by 9 bases and J by 3 bases, leaving 18 bases between them. The CDR3 has 14 residues. The germline gives CDR1 MDHEN, CDR2 SYDVKM. CDR3 DNA sequence: TGTGCCAGTTTTCCCTCGGGGGCGGTCTACGAGCAGTACGTC. Translated: CASFPSGAVYEQYV.

This clonotype has more than one count but fewer than ten. This sequence joins TRBV7-2 and TRBJ2-1, with TRBD2 matching 11 bases. This CDR3 is built from 15 residues. Germline values: CDR1 SGHTA, CDR2 FQGNSA. Trimming cost V 5 bases and J 11 bases; bases outside gene matches: 11. Written as DNA, the CDR3 is TGTGCCAGCAGCAAGACTAGCGGGGCGGCGGCTAAGCAGTTCTTC. Translating it yields CASSKTSGAAAKQFF.

A note on this clonotype: A read error may produce the germline difference seen at one junction end. The V gene is TRBV7-7, the J gene TRBJ2-5; 8 bases fit TRBD2. The V gene's germline CDR1 is SSHAT and CDR2 FNYEAQ (reference sequence). The CDR3 covers 14 residues. CDR3: CASSLAGLRGTQYF. The CDR3 nucleotides read TGTGCTAGCAGCTTAGCGGGGCTCAGGGGGACCCAGTACTTC.

This clonotype was picked up a small number of times. This chain connects TRBV11-2 to TRBJ2-7, with D tentatively TRBD1 or TRBD2 (5 bases each). CDR3 size: 11 residues. The V gene's germline CDR1 is SGHAT and CDR2 FQNNGV. The V end lost 8 bases, the J end lost 3 bases, and 8 bases lay between the germline ends. The CDR3 DNA is TGTGCCAGCGGGACCGTCTACGAGCAGTACTTC. Residues: CASGTVYEQYF.

J is TRBJ2-1 and V is TRBV5-5, with D uncertain. Germline CDR1 is SGHKS and CDR2 is YYEKEE (reference sequence). This CDR3 has 12 residues. The V end was cut by 3 bases, the J end by 8 bases, with 9 bases between. CDR3 nucleotide sequence: TGTGCCAGCAGCTCGCTCAGCGATGAGCAGTTCTTC. It is translated as CASSSLSDEQFF.

This clonotype was seen more than once but under ten times. The chain combines TRBV6-2 or TRBV6-3 with TRBJ2-5; D may be TRBD2 (6 bases). Trimming shortened V by 6 bases and J by 1 base, and 9 bases separated the two germline ends. The CDR3 is 13 residues long. Germline lookup yields CDR1 MNHEY and CDR2 SVGEGT. CDR3 loop: CASRNGGQETQYF. Here the CDR3 DNA reads TGTGCCAGCAGAAACGGGGGCCAAGAGACCCAGTACTTC.

This clonotype has only a few counts. The CDR3: CASRPQGARAEAFF. CDR3 bases: TGTGCCAGCAGGCCACAGGGGGCTCGCGCTGAAGCTTTCTTT. The J gene is TRBJ1-1, the V gene TRBV5-6, with TRBD1 matching over 9 bases. Germline assignment: CDR1 SGHDT and CDR2 YYEEEE. This CDR3 has 14 amino acids. V lost 5 bases, J lost 6 bases, and 8 bases stayed unmatched.

The V call is TRBV12-3 or TRBV12-4, the J call TRBJ2-1, with 9 bases aligning to TRBD2. The V and J ends lost 6 bases and 2 bases, in that order; junction bases with no gene match: 11. This CDR3 is 17 amino acids long. In DNA, the CDR3 is TGTGCCAGCAGGGGACTAGCCGATTTGAGCACCTACAATGAGCAGTTCTTC. Translating gives CASRGLADLSTYNEQFF.

This clonotype was seen only a few times. CDR3 bases: TGCAGTGCTAGGCAGAACAGGGTCTCAGATACGCAGTATTTT. This sequence encodes CSARQNRVSDTQYF. This chain connects TRBV20-1 to TRBJ2-3, with D tentatively TRBD1 (6 bases). Trimming took 3 bases from V and 4 from J, leaving 14 bases between them. The CDR3 consists of 14 residues. Germline V lookup: CDR1 DFQATT, CDR2 SNEGSKA (reference sequence).

This clonotype was counted ten times or more. This chain links TRBV5-1 with TRBJ2-3; 11 nucleotides agree with TRBD1. Losses at the gene ends were 4 bases for V and 3 bases for J; bases not matched to a gene: 4. The CDR3 is made up of 15 amino acids. Germline V CDR1 and CDR2: SGHRS, YFSETQ. CDR3 sequence (DNA): TGCGCCAGCAGCCCCGGGACAGGGGGGACAGATACGCAGTATTTT. Amino acid sequence: CASSPGTGGTDTQYF.

The rearrangement uses TRBV6-6 and TRBJ2-7, with D hard to call. V was trimmed by 4 bases and J by 1 base, leaving 11 bases between them. The CDR3 extends over 14 amino acids. Looked up from germline, CDR1 is MNHNY and CDR2 is SVGAGI (reference sequence). In DNA, the CDR3 is TGTGCCAGCAGTTTTCGTGTCGGGTCCTACGAGCAGTACGTC. Its translation: CASSFRVGSYEQYV.

CDR3 loop: CASSGPNEQFF. The DNA for the CDR3 is TGTGCCAGCAGTGGCCCTAATGAGCAGTTCTTC. The rearrangement joins TRBV6-5 to TRBJ2-1; D not certain. Germline V lookup: CDR1 MNHEY, CDR2 SVGAGI. This CDR3 has 11 amino acids. Trimming shortened V by 5 bases and J by 7 bases, and 6 bases separated the two germline ends.

The J gene is TRBJ1-2, the V gene TRBV4-2, with TRBD1 matching over 7 bases. Germline CDR1 reads LGHNA; CDR2 reads YNFKEQ. The CDR3 runs 15 residues. The J segment lost 8 bases and the V segment lost 0 bases, leaving 9 bases of the junction unmatched. CDR3 nucleotides: TGTGCCAGCAGCCAAGACGGGACAGCCTTACGCGGCTACACCTTC. Amino acid sequence: CASSQDGTALRGYTF.

This chain links TRBV2 with TRBJ2-3, with D maybe TRBD1 (5 bases). V was trimmed by 8 bases and J by 0 bases, leaving 12 bases between them. The CDR3 has 14 residues. The V gene's germline CDR1 is SNHLY and CDR2 FYNNEI. The CDR3: CASVWTTSTDTQYF. DNA for the CDR3: TGTGCCAGCGTTTGGACAACTAGCACAGATACGCAGTATTTT.

This clonotype was counted only a few times. This CDR3 is CASSPIGGTNYGYTF. CDR3 in DNA: TGTGCCAGCAGTCCTATAGGGGGAACTAACTATGGCTACACCTTC. The chain employs TRBV6-5 and TRBJ1-2; the D gene is possibly TRBD1 (6 bases). The CDR3 extends over 15 amino acids. Trimming cost V 5 bases and J 0 bases, with 13 bases left between them. Germline CDR1 is MNHEY and CDR2 is SVGAGI.

This clonotype has just a few counts. This chain links TRBV29-1 with TRBJ1-2; D gene unclear. Germline-derived CDR1 and CDR2 are SQVTM and ANQGSEA. The CDR3 is 10 amino acids. V was cut by 4 bases and J by 12 bases, with 12 bases left in between. The CDR3 coding sequence is TGCAGCGTTGCGGCATCTGGGGACACCTTC. Translation: CSVAASGDTF.

This chain uses TRBV4-2 with TRBJ1-1, with D possibly TRBD1 on 5 matching bases. The germline V and J ends were trimmed by 0 bases and 0 bases, with 17 bases remaining between them. The CDR3 is 18 amino acids. CDR1 is LGHNA and CDR2 is YNFKEQ in the germline V gene. The CDR3 coding sequence is TGTGCCAGCAGCCAAGATTCAGGGAGGACACTAATGAACACTGAAGCTTTCTTT. Translation gives CASSQDSGRTLMNTEAFF.

The gene calls are TRBV7-2 and TRBJ2-5; 11 positions match TRBD2. This CDR3 is 17 amino acids long. Looked up from germline, CDR1 is SGHTA and CDR2 is FQGNSA. The J segment lost 1 base and the V segment lost 6 bases, leaving 10 bases of the junction unmatched. The chain's CDR3 is CASSRGGTSGSQETQYF. The DNA for the CDR3 is TGTGCCAGCAGTCGGGGGGGGACTAGCGGATCCCAAGAGACCCAGTACTTC.

The table lists this clonotype with a few counts. For the CDR3, the DNA is TGCAGCGTTTTGTTTTGGGGGGCTAACTATGGCTACACCTTC. It codes for CSVLFWGANYGYTF. This chain links TRBV29-1 with TRBJ1-2; possibly TRBD1 for D (5 bases). CDR1 and CDR2 (germline): SQVTM, ANQGSEA. V was pared by 5 bases and J by 0 bases, with 13 bases between. The CDR3 has 14 amino acids.

The gene calls are TRBV2 and TRBJ1-2; D call uncertain. Per germline, CDR1 SNHLY and CDR2 FYNNEI. V dropped 3 bases and J dropped 4 bases, with 9 bases sitting between them. The CDR3 loop spans 13 amino acids. CDR3 in amino acids: CASSDSGTYGYTF. CDR3 sequence (DNA): TGTGCCAGCAGTGATTCTGGAACCTATGGCTACACCTTC.

The chain uses TRBV5-6 and TRBJ2-5; the D is unclear. The CDR3 is 14 amino acids. V was clipped by 4 bases and J by 7 bases, with 17 bases between them. Germline V gene lookup returns CDR1 SGHDT and CDR2 YYEEEE. Here the CDR3 DNA reads TGTGCCAGCAGCCAGGATGGCAGCCAGAGGACCCAGTACTTC. This sequence encodes CASSQDGSQRTQYF. The complete variable domain, with remaining parts taken from reference TRBV5-6 and TRBJ2-5, reads DAGVTQSPTHLIKTRGQQVTLRCSPKSGHDTVSWYQQALGQGPQFIFQYYEEEERQRGNFPDRFSGHQFPNYSSELNVNALLLGDSALYLCASSQDGSQRTQYFGPGTRLLVL.

In its sample, this clonotype was seen many times. The chain combines TRBV7-9 with TRBJ2-3, with D possibly called TRBD1 or TRBD2 (5 bases each). Looked up from germline, CDR1 is SEHNR and CDR2 is FQNEAQ (reference sequence). This CDR3 contains 14 residues. Trimming removed 2 bases at V and 1 base at J, with 7 bases between. The CDR3 sequence: CASSLMGGTDTQYF. CDR3 nucleotide sequence: TGTGCCAGCAGCTTAATGGGGGGCACAGATACGCAGTATTTT.

This chain links TRBV6-2 or TRBV6-3 with TRBJ1-5; D uncertain. The CDR3 loop spans 15 amino acids. Germline values: CDR1 MNHEY, CDR2 SVGEGT. Between the trimmed V and J ends, which lost 5 bases and 6 bases, there was a span of 17 bases. The CDR3 reads CASSPALGSFQPQHF. The CDR3 region has the DNA TGTGCCAGCAGTCCAGCCCTGGGGAGTTTTCAGCCCCAGCATTTT.

This clonotype was counted between two and nine times. The V and J genes are TRBV5-5 and TRBJ1-6; D remains unclear. The germline V gene encodes CDR1 SGHKS and CDR2 YYEKEE (reference sequence). The CDR3 sequence is 16 residues long. With 4 bases removed from V and 8 bases from J, the gap between germline ends came to 19 bases. The CDR3 DNA follows: TGTGCCAGCAGCGGGGATCCCCTCGCCCCGTATTCACCCCTCCACTTT. Translation: CASSGDPLAPYSPLHF.

This clonotype was observed a few times. J is TRBJ2-1 and V is TRBV5-1; 7 nucleotides match TRBD2. Trimming removed 5 bases from V and 3 bases from J; junction bases left unmatched: 8. Germline loops: CDR1 SGHRS, CDR2 YFSETQ. The CDR3 runs 15 residues. The CDR3 DNA sequence: TGCGCCAGCAGTTCCAGCGGGGTTTACTACAATGAGCAGTTCTTC. It is translated as CASSSSGVYYNEQFF. The whole variable domain, filled in from reference TRBV5-1 and TRBJ2-1, reads KAGVTQTPRYLIKTRGQQVTLSCSPISGHRSVSWYQQTPGQGLQFLFEYFSETQRNKGNFPGRFSGRQFSNSRSEMNVSTLELGDSALYLCASSSSGVYYNEQFFGPGTRLTVL.

This clonotype was seen only a few times. The V call is TRBV6-6, the J call TRBJ2-1; D not certain. The germline CDR1 and CDR2 sequences are MNHNY and SVGAGI (reference sequence). The CDR3 runs 15 residues. V was clipped by 0 bases and J by 4 bases, with 10 bases between them. The DNA for the CDR3 is TGTGCCAGCAGTTACTCGGATCTCGGGTACAATGAGCAGTTCTTC. This gives the protein CASSYSDLGYNEQFF.

This clonotype appeared many times. The chain carries TRBV7-9 and TRBJ1-6; D call uncertain. Per the germline V gene, CDR1 is SEHNR and CDR2 is FQNEAQ (reference sequence). V was shortened by 5 bases and J by 0 bases, with 5 bases between the two germline ends. This CDR3 is 14 amino acids long. The CDR3 loop reads CASSGISYNSPLHF. The DNA of the CDR3 is TGTGCCAGCAGCGGCATCTCCTATAATTCACCCCTCCACTTT.

The chain recombines TRBV7-7 with TRBJ2-7, with 9 bases identical to TRBD1. V lost 5 bases to trimming and J lost 1 base; unmatched junction nucleotides: 6. The CDR3 loop spans 15 amino acids. Germline CDR1 reads SSHAT; CDR2 reads FNYEAQ (reference sequence). The DNA for the CDR3 is TGTGCCAGCAGCGTCGGGACAGGGAGTTCCTACGAGCAGTACTTC. Translation: CASSVGTGSSYEQYF. Based on the CDR3 plus reference TRBV7-7 and TRBJ2-7, the full variable domain is GAGVSQSPRYKVTKRGQDVTLRCDPISSHATLYWYQQALGQGPEFLTYFNYEAQPDKSGLPSDRFSAERPEGSISTLTIQRTEQRDSAMYRCASSVGTGSSYEQYFGPGTRLTVT.